Presented here are 17 T cell receptor beta chains from one specimen sequenced in a study of radiation and T cells in renal cell carcinoma. Specified time point: blood 2 weeks post-SBRT. Specified treatment: 15 Gy SBRT to primary tumor, nephrectomy 4 weeks later. The table came from immunoSEQ multiplex PCR; TCRdb's copy has only in-frame clones and leaves some out. The sample shows about 130,000 clones, roughly four fifths of them seen only once. The sample in question was blood, obtained from a patient whose treatment included radiotherapy and nephrectomy. The source is a man aged 50-59 years with renal cell carcinoma.

The chain combines TRBV15 with TRBJ2-2, with 7 bases fitting TRBD1. The V and J ends lost 6 bases and 0 bases, in that order; junction bases with no gene match: 10. Germline V gene sequence: CDR1 LNHNV, CDR2 YYDKDF (reference sequence). This CDR3 is 17 amino acids long. For the CDR3, the DNA is TGTGCCACCAGAAAGCTAGGGACAGTCGCGAACACCGGGGAGCTGTTTTTT. This sequence encodes CATRKLGTVANTGELFF.

The chain carries TRBV15 and TRBJ1-5; D unclear. CDR1 and CDR2 from the germline V gene are LNHNV and YYDKDF (reference sequence). CDR3 length: 13 residues. Trimming removed 6 bases from V and 2 bases from J, with 8 bases in between. The DNA for the CDR3 is TGTGCCACCAGTTCAGAGGGCAATCAGCCCCAGCATTTT. Amino acids: CATSSEGNQPQHF.

The chain uses TRBV19 and TRBJ2-3; maybe TRBD2 (5 bases). Germline V gene sequence: CDR1 LNHDA, CDR2 SQIVND (reference sequence). The CDR3 runs 13 residues. V was pared by 7 bases and J by 2 bases, with 10 bases between. The CDR3 sequence is CASTGRHTDTQYF. The CDR3 region has the DNA TGTGCCAGTACGGGGAGACACACAGATACGCAGTATTTT.

The chain has TRBV6-5 and TRBJ1-1; D gene ambiguous. CDR3 length: 14 residues. Deletions cut 2 bases from V and 1 base from J, with 8 bases between. Germline lookup yields CDR1 MNHEY and CDR2 SVGAGI. The CDR3 region has the DNA TGTGCCAGCAGTTACGGGGAGGAGAACACTGAAGCTTTCTTT. The encoded protein is CASSYGEENTEAFF.

This clone was recorded only once. The chain carries TRBV4-1 and TRBJ2-2, with D possibly TRBD1 on 5 matching bases. The CDR3 has 15 residues. Per germline, CDR1 MGHRA and CDR2 YSYEKL. Between the trimmed V and J ends, which lost 2 bases and 5 bases, there was a span of 12 bases. This chain's CDR3 is CASSQKTVPTGELFF. CDR3 DNA: TGCGCCAGCAGCCAAAAGACAGTCCCGACCGGGGAGCTGTTTTTT.

V and J are TRBV5-1 and TRBJ2-7; D is ambiguous. Germline V gene sequence: CDR1 SGHRS, CDR2 YFSETQ. This CDR3 comprises 14 residues. V lost 0 bases, J lost 3 bases, and 10 bases lay in between. CDR3 bases: TGCGCCAGCAGCTTGGTACCCCAGAACTACGAGCAGTACTTC. Its translation: CASSLVPQNYEQYF.

This rearrangement joins TRBV4-3 to TRBJ2-7; D might be TRBD1 (6 bases). This CDR3 is built from 14 residues. V was shortened by 0 bases and J by 5 bases, with 11 bases between the two germline ends. Germline V lookup: CDR1 LGHNA, CDR2 YSLEER. CDR3 sequence reads: CASSQEQGVHEQYF. The CDR3 DNA sequence: TGCGCCAGCAGCCAAGAACAGGGTGTACACGAGCAGTACTTC.

This sequence joins TRBV9 and TRBJ2-5; no firm D call. The germline CDR1 and CDR2 sequences are SGDLS and YYNGEE. The CDR3 spans 14 residues. Trimming removed 4 bases from V and 5 bases from J, with 15 bases in between. CDR3 nucleotide sequence: TGTGCCAGCAGCCCAAATTCCCATCGGGAGACCCAGTACTTC. It translates to CASSPNSHRETQYF. Full variable domain (rest looked up from reference TRBV9 and TRBJ2-5): DSGVTQTPKHLITATGQRVTLRCSPRSGDLSVYWYQQSLDQGLQFLIQYYNGEERAKGNILERFSAQQFPDLHSELNLSSLELGDSALYFCASSPNSHRETQYFGPGTRLLVL.

The chain has TRBV5-1 and TRBJ1-1; D is undetermined. The V gene lost 7 bases and the J gene lost 6 bases, with 10 bases spanning the gap. The CDR3 is 11 residues long. Germline CDR1 SGHRS, CDR2 YFSETQ. CDR3 sequence (DNA): TGCGCCAGCCGCGGTGAGGCTGAAGCTTTCTTT. It translates to CASRGEAEAFF.

This clone was detected once. The chain combines TRBV6-5 with TRBJ2-2; no clear D. The CDR3 runs 14 residues. Trimming took 6 bases from V and 1 from J, leaving 9 bases between them. CDR1 MNHEY and CDR2 SVGAGI come from the germline V gene. The CDR3 region is CASSYQRNTGELFF. The DNA for the CDR3 is TGTGCCAGCAGCTACCAAAGGAACACCGGGGAGCTGTTTTTT.

The chain carries TRBV7-9 and TRBJ1-1; TRBD1 might be the D (6 bases). Germline-derived CDR1 and CDR2 are SEHNR and FQNEAQ (reference sequence). V lost 1 base and J lost 3, with 18 bases in between. This CDR3 is built from 17 residues. This CDR3 reads CASSLEGRQGTDTEAFF. The CDR3 region has the DNA TGTGCCAGCAGCTTAGAAGGGCGCCAGGGGACGGACACTGAAGCTTTCTTT.

V usage is TRBV7-8 and J usage is TRBJ2-7; D may be TRBD1 (6 bases). The ends were cut back, 5 bases at V and 7 bases at J, with 21 bases in the middle. Germline values: CDR1 SGHVS, CDR2 FQNEAQ. This CDR3 comprises 15 residues. CDR3 amino acids: CASSLGGSPSGEQYF. CDR3 bases: TGTGCCAGCAGCCTAGGGGGTTCCCCCTCGGGTGAGCAGTACTTC.

This chain connects TRBV11-2 to TRBJ2-1, with unresolved D. The germline CDR1 and CDR2 sequences are SGHAT and FQNNGV. CDR3 size: 15 residues. With 5 bases removed from V and 0 bases from J, the gap between germline ends came to 11 bases. CDR3 protein: CASSPMMSSYNEQFF. As DNA, the CDR3 is TGTGCCAGCAGCCCTATGATGAGCTCCTACAATGAGCAGTTCTTC.

Written as DNA, the CDR3 is TGTGCCATCAGTGATAGGACAGGGGACGAGCAGTACTTC. Protein: CAISDRTGDEQYF. The chain joins TRBV10-3 to TRBJ2-7; 9 bases map to TRBD1. The CDR3 totals 13 residues. V lost 3 bases and J lost 5; bases outside the gene matches: 2. Germline assignment: CDR1 ENHRY and CDR2 SYGVKD.

The genes are TRBV30 and TRBJ1-2, with D unresolved. With 1 base removed from V and 6 bases from J, the gap between germline ends came to 12 bases. Germline V CDR1 and CDR2: GTSNPN, SVGIG (reference sequence). The CDR3 runs 13 residues. CDR3 residues: CAWSGVSRNGYTF. The CDR3 DNA reads TGTGCCTGGAGTGGGGTTAGCAGGAATGGCTACACCTTC.

This clone was observed once. This chain uses TRBV9 with TRBJ1-5; D might be TRBD1 (6 bases). The germline gives CDR1 SGDLS, CDR2 YYNGEE. Trimming took 6 bases from V and 2 from J, leaving 12 bases between them. The CDR3 length is 14 residues. This CDR3 reads CASNQGYGNQPQHF. The CDR3 DNA follows: TGTGCCAGCAACCAGGGGTACGGCAATCAGCCCCAGCATTTT. The full variable domain, with the rest looked up from reference TRBV9 and TRBJ1-5, is DSGVTQTPKHLITATGQRVTLRCSPRSGDLSVYWYQQSLDQGLQFLIQYYNGEERAKGNILERFSAQQFPDLHSELNLSSLELGDSALYFCASNQGYGNQPQHFGDGTRLSIL.

The chain couples TRBV4-3 to TRBJ2-1; 12 nucleotides line up with TRBD2. Germline trimming cut 6 bases from V and 2 bases from J; bases unmatched to any gene: 5. Germline V gene lookup returns CDR1 LGHNA and CDR2 YSLEER. This CDR3 has 16 amino acids. The CDR3 DNA follows: TGCGCCAGCAGTCCCGCTAGCGGGGGGGCCTACAATGAGCAGTTCTTC. Translation: CASSPASGGAYNEQFF.